This T cell receptor (beta chain) was sequenced during a study of blood T cell repertoires in COVID-19. Clones were read by immunoSEQ multiplex PCR, and TCRdb kept only the in-frame ones, dropping some. The sample lists approximately 470,000 clones; approximately 83% were seen once. From germline, CDR1 is SEHNR and CDR2 FQNEAQ (reference sequence). Trimming at V came to 1 base and at J to 1 base, leaving 3 bases not matched to a gene. CDR3 size: 15 residues. The chain joins TRBV7-9 to TRBJ2-7, with 8 bases matching TRBD1. Sequenced: peripheral blood. This receptor was identified in a human donor in a cohort sampled during active COVID-19. The CDR3 loop reads CASSLGGQVSYEQYF. In DNA form, the CDR3 reads TGTGCCAGCAGCTTAGGGGGACAGGTATCCTACGAGCAGTACTTC.